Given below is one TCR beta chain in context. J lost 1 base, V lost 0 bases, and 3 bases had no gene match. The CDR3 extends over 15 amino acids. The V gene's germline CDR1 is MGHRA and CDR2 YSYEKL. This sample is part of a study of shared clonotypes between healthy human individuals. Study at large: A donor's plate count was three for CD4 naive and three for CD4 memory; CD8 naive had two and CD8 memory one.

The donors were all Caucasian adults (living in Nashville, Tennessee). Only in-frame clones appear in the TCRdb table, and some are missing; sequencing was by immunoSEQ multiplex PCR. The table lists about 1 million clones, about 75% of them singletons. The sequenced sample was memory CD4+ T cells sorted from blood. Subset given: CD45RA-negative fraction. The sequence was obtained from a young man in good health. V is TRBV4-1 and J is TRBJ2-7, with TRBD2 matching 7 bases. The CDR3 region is CASSQDRLASYEQYF. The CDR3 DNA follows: TGCGCCAGCAGCCAAGATAGACTAGCTTCCTACGAGCAGTACTTC.